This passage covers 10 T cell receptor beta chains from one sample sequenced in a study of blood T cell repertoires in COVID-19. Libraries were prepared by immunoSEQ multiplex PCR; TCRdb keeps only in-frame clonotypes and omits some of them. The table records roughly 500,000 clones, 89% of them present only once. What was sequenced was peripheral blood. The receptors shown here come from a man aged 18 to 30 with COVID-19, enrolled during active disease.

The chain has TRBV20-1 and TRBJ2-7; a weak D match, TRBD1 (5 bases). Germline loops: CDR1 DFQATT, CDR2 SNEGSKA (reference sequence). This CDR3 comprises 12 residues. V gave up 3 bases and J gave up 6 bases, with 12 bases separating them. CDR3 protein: CSASQGSGEQYF. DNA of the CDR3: TGCAGTGCTAGTCAGGGATCAGGCGAGCAGTACTTC.

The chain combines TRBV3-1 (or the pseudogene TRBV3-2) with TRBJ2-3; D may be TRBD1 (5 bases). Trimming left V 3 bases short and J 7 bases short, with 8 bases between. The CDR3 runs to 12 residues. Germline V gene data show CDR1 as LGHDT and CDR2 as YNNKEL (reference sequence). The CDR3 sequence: CASSQQGYTQYF. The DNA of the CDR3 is TGTGCCAGCAGCCAGCAGGGATATACGCAGTATTTT.

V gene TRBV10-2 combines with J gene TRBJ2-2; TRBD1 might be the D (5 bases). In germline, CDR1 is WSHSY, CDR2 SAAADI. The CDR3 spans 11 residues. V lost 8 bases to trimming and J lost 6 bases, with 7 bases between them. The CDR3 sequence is CASQGAGELFF. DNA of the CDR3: TGCGCCAGCCAGGGCGCCGGGGAGCTGTTTTTT.

The CDR3 is CASSMGGITDTQYF. Here the CDR3 DNA reads TGTGCCAGTAGTATGGGGGGAATCACAGATACGCAGTATTTT. The chain has TRBV19 and TRBJ2-3; perhaps TRBD2 as D (6 bases). Germline V CDR1 and CDR2: LNHDA, SQIVND (reference sequence). The CDR3 has 14 amino acids. V was shortened by 3 bases and J by 2 bases, with 9 bases between the two germline ends.

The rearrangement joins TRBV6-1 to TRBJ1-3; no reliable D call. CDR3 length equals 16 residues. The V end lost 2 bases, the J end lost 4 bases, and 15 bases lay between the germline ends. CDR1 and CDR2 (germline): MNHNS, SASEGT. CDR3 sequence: CASSELGRPEGNTIYF. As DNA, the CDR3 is TGTGCCAGCAGTGAACTTGGCAGGCCAGAAGGAAACACCATATATTTT.

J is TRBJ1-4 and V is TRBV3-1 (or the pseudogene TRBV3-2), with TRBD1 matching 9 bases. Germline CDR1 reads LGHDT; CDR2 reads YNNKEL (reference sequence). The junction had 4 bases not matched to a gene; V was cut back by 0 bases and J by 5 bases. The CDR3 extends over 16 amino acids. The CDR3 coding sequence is TGTGCCAGCAGCCAAGATTACGGGACAGGGAATGAAAAACTGTTTTTT. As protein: CASSQDYGTGNEKLFF.

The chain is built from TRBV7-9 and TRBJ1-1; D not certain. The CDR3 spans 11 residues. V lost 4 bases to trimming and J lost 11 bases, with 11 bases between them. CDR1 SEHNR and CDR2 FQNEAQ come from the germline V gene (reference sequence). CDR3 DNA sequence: TGTGCCAGCAGCTCAGAGACATACGCTTTCTTT. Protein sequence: CASSSETYAFF.

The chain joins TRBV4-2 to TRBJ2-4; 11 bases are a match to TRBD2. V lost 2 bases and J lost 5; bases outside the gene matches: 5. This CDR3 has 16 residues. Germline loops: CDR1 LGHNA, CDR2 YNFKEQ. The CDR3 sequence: CASSQIAGGPQNIQYF. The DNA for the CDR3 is TGTGCCAGCAGCCAAATAGCGGGAGGGCCGCAAAACATTCAGTACTTC.

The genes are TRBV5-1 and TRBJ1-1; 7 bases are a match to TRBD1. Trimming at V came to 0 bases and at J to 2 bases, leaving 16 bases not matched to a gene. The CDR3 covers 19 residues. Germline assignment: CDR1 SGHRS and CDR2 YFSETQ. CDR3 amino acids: CASSLDGIITGAGNTEAFF. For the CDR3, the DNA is TGCGCCAGCAGCTTGGATGGAATAATAACAGGGGCAGGTAACACTGAAGCTTTCTTT.

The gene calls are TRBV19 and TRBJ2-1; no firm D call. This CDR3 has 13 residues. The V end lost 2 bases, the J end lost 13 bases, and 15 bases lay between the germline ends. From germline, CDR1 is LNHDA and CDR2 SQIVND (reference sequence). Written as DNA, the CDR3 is TGTGCCAGTAGTATATCTAGGTTTCTCGGACAGTTCTTC. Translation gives CASSISRFLGQFF. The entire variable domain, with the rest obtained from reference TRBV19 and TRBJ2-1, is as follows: DGGITQSPKYLFRKEGQNVTLSCEQNLNHDAMYWYRQDPGQGLRLIYYSQIVNDFQKGDIAEGYSVSREKKESFPLTVTSAQKNPTAFYLCASSISRFLGQFFGPGTRLTVL.